This T cell receptor beta chain was captured by sequencing in a study of T cells in Graves' hyperthyroidism and ophthalmopathy. Stable hyperthyroidism: no ophthalmopathy progression over 18 months of follow-up. Patients aged 18 to 65 had newly diagnosed hyperthyroidism of under 2 months' duration. Together with thyroid ultrasound, orbital computed tomography, serum thyroxine and TRAb, clinical symptoms were used for diagnoses. TCR beta CDR3 region amplification was performed from RNA transcripts. An initial round of RT-PCR targeting the TCR CDR3 relied on the HTBI primer set. A single record per CDR3 protein comes from TCRdb applying MiXCR to the multiplex PCR reads. This sample has around 450,000 distinct CDR3 sequences; 15% to 19% occur once, and the top ten carry 13% to 15%. Findings of the study overall: Median prediction lead before ophthalmopathy onset was six to eight months with the model.

As concerns this clonotype: The antigen is undetermined.

This CDR3 comprises 14 residues. The germline gives CDR1 ENHRY, CDR2 SYGVKD. Trimming stripped 4 bases from V and 1 base from J, with 9 bases between. The receptor comes from a woman younger than 30 with Graves' hyperthyroidism. Sequenced sample: blood. This chain joins TRBV10-3 and TRBJ2-3; no clear D gene. The CDR3 sequence is CAISGVGRTDTQYF. The CDR3 region has the DNA TGTGCCATCAGTGGTGTTGGACGCACAGATACGCAGTATTTT.